These 20 T cell receptor beta chains originate from one sample sequenced in a study of cytomegalovirus exposure and HLA in healthy donors. PCR used 60 Vbeta primers and 13 Jbeta primers. Only in-frame clones appear in the TCRdb table, and some are missing; sequencing was by immunoSEQ multiplex PCR. The repertoire holds roughly 200,000 clones, with 77% as singletons. The sequencing input was PBMCs. The receptors come from a woman aged 60-75 years in good health and CMV-seropositive.

The sample holds one count of this clone. The chain uses TRBV28 and TRBJ1-5; perhaps TRBD1 as D (6 bases). V was shortened by 4 bases and J by 4 bases, with 8 bases between the two germline ends. CDR1 MDHEN and CDR2 SYDVKM come from the germline V gene. The CDR3 is 13 residues long. CDR3 coding DNA: TGTGCCAGCAGTTCTGGACAGAATCAGCCCCAGCATTTT. It specifies CASSSGQNQPQHF. Based on the CDR3 plus reference TRBV28 and TRBJ1-5, the full variable domain is DVKVTQSSRYLVKRTGEKVFLECVQDMDHENMFWYRQDPGLGLRLIYFSYDVKMKEKGDIPEGYSVSREKKERFSLILESASTNQTSMYLCASSSGQNQPQHFGDGTRLSIL.

The chain combines TRBV15 with TRBJ2-7, with TRBD1 identical over 7 bases. CDR1 is LNHNV, CDR2 YYDKDF, per germline (reference sequence). V was pared by 0 bases and J by 2 bases, with 4 bases of the junction left unmatched. The CDR3 extends over 15 amino acids. The CDR3 DNA sequence: TGTGCCACCAGCAGAGATGGGCAGGGGGCCTACGAGCAGTACTTC. Amino acids: CATSRDGQGAYEQYF.

This rearrangement joins TRBV11-2 to TRBJ2-7; 10 bases match TRBD1. Germline V gives CDR1 SGHAT, CDR2 FQNNGV. Trimming cost V 0 bases and J 4 bases; bases outside gene matches: 6. This CDR3 spans 16 amino acids. The CDR3 nucleotides are TGTGCCAGCAGCTTAGATTACGACAGGGGGCTGTACGAGCAGTACTTC. Its protein is CASSLDYDRGLYEQYF.

J is TRBJ1-4 and V is TRBV19; TRBD1 might be the D (5 bases). CDR1 and CDR2 (germline): LNHDA, SQIVND (reference sequence). Trimming took off 3 bases at V and 5 bases at J, with 13 bases between the two ends. The CDR3 runs to 15 residues. CDR3 in DNA: TGTGCCAGTAGTATCAGGGTTCGTCCAAATGAAAAACTGTTTTTT. Translation: CASSIRVRPNEKLFF.

The J gene is TRBJ2-6, the V gene TRBV5-1; TRBD2 might be the D (6 bases). In germline, CDR1 is SGHRS, CDR2 YFSETQ. V lost 4 bases and J 0 bases, leaving 14 bases between the germline ends. The CDR3 length is 17 residues. The CDR3 coding sequence is TGCGCCAGCAGCGGGGGGACCGCTAGCTCTGGGGCCAACGTCCTGACTTTC. The encoded protein is CASSGGTASSGANVLTF.

The CDR3 loop reads CASSGTGPGNEQFF. For the CDR3, the DNA is TGTGCCAGCAGTGGGACAGGGCCCGGCAATGAGCAGTTCTTC. The V call is TRBV28, the J call TRBJ2-1; TRBD1 agrees at 9 bases. Germline V gene lookup returns CDR1 MDHEN and CDR2 SYDVKM. The CDR3 has 14 residues. Trimming cost V 5 bases and J 6 bases; bases outside gene matches: 5.

The chain couples TRBV29-1 to TRBJ1-4; perhaps TRBD1 as D (6 bases). The CDR3 length is 12 residues. Trimming removed 3 bases from V and 10 bases from J, with 12 bases in between. Germline-derived CDR1 and CDR2 are SQVTM and ANQGSEA. CDR3 region: CSVEPGRGKLFF. In DNA form, the CDR3 reads TGCAGCGTTGAGCCAGGCAGGGGAAAACTGTTTTTT.

The J gene is TRBJ2-7, the V gene TRBV5-1; D not resolved. CDR1 and CDR2 (germline): SGHRS, YFSETQ. This CDR3 spans 12 amino acids. V dropped 2 bases and J dropped 2 bases, with 5 bases sitting between them. Here the CDR3 DNA reads TGCGCCAGCAGCTTCAGCGCCTACGAGCAGTACTTC. It is translated as CASSFSAYEQYF.

This chain uses TRBV10-1 with TRBJ2-1; possibly TRBD1 for D (6 bases). There are 13 residues in the CDR3. Trimming shortened V by 6 bases and J by 8 bases, and 14 bases separated the two germline ends. The V gene's germline CDR1 is WNHNN and CDR2 SYGVQD (reference sequence). CDR3 protein: CASSQIGGYEQFF. The CDR3 region has the DNA TGCGCCAGCAGCCAAATAGGGGGATATGAGCAGTTCTTC.

The rearrangement joins TRBV7-3 to TRBJ2-5; 7 bases align to TRBD1. V was pared by 4 bases and J by 6 bases, with 14 bases of the junction left unmatched. This CDR3 region has 16 residues. The V gene's germline CDR1 is SGHTA and CDR2 FQGTGA. CDR3 DNA sequence: TGTGCCAGCAGCTCCCCTAACAGGGTAGGGGGCAAGACCCAGTACTTC. It translates to CASSSPNRVGGKTQYF.

This clone has just one count. The gene calls are TRBV19 and TRBJ2-2; 7 bases are a match to TRBD2. Germline CDR1 reads LNHDA; CDR2 reads SQIVND (reference sequence). The CDR3 totals 15 residues. V lost 6 bases and J lost 3; bases outside the gene matches: 7. The CDR3 reads CASRSGTGDTGELFF. CDR3 in DNA: TGTGCCAGTAGGAGCGGGACGGGCGACACCGGGGAGCTGTTTTTT.

The J gene is TRBJ2-6, the V gene TRBV5-4; D remains ambiguous. The V end lost 5 bases, the J end lost 0 bases, and 18 bases lay between the germline ends. Germline CDR1 and CDR2: SGHNT and YYREEE (reference sequence). The CDR3 has 18 residues. The CDR3 DNA reads TGTGCCAGCAGACCCGACAACTCCTATCGCTCTGGGGCCAACGTCCTGACTTTC. Its protein product is CASRPDNSYRSGANVLTF.

This clone has more than one count but fewer than ten. This chain uses TRBV6-6 with TRBJ1-6; D may be TRBD1 (6 bases). V was clipped by 10 bases and J by 14 bases, with 27 bases between them. The V gene's germline CDR1 is MNHNY and CDR2 SVGAGI (reference sequence). The CDR3 contains 15 residues. CDR3 sequence reads: CATMSGSTRGITLHF. The CDR3 nucleotides are TGTGCCACAATGAGCGGCTCAACAAGGGGGATCACCCTCCACTTT.

This clone was counted between two and nine times. The sample holds other DNA sequences that translate to the same CDR3. The chain combines TRBV5-1 with TRBJ2-5; TRBD2 matches 12 bases. Per germline, CDR1 SGHRS and CDR2 YFSETQ. CDR3 length: 14 residues. Unmatched junction bases numbered 2, after V lost 4 bases and J lost 4 bases. The CDR3 region has the DNA TGCGCCAGCAGCCCGGGACTAGCGGGAGAGACCCAGTACTTC. Its protein product is CASSPGLAGETQYF.

The V call is TRBV14, the J call TRBJ2-1, with 7 bases that match TRBD2. CDR3 length equals 14 residues. Germline CDR1 reads SGHDN; CDR2 reads FVKESK. The ends lost 3 bases at V and 7 bases at J; junction bases unmatched: 6. CDR3 sequence: CASSQRGSFNEQFF. The CDR3 region has the DNA TGTGCCAGCAGCCAGCGGGGGAGTTTTAATGAGCAGTTCTTC.

The table lists this clone with a few counts. The rearrangement links TRBV14 to TRBJ2-5; possibly TRBD2 for D (6 bases). Germline-derived CDR1 and CDR2 are SGHDN and FVKESK. CDR3 length: 13 amino acids. V lost 1 base and J 7 bases, leaving 10 bases between the germline ends. CDR3 in DNA: TGTGCCAGCAGCCAAGCGGGGGTTGGGACCCAGTACTTC. Its translation: CASSQAGVGTQYF.

This chain uses TRBV11-2 with TRBJ2-7; TRBD2 matches at 7 bases. Germline V lookup: CDR1 SGHAT, CDR2 FQNNGV. The J segment lost 1 base and the V segment lost 5 bases, leaving 8 bases of the junction unmatched. CDR3 length equals 15 residues. For the CDR3, the DNA is TGTGCCAGCAGCCCCCGGTCTAGCGGATCCTACGAGCAGTACTTC. Encoded protein: CASSPRSSGSYEQYF. The whole variable domain, filled in from reference TRBV11-2 and TRBJ2-7, reads EAGVAQSPRYKIIEKRQSVAFWCNPISGHATLYWYQQILGQGPKLLIQFQNNGVVDDSQLPKDRFSAERLKGVDSTLKIQPAKLEDSAVYLCASSPRSSGSYEQYFGPGTRLTVT.

The chain employs TRBV28 and TRBJ2-7, with TRBD2 matching 9 bases. CDR3 length: 15 residues. CDR1 is MDHEN, CDR2 SYDVKM, per germline. Trimming took 6 bases from V and 8 from J; bases not matched to a gene: 14. In DNA, the CDR3 is TGTGCCAGCAGCCCCCAGAAGGCGGGGGGGGCCCAGCAGTACTTC. Protein product: CASSPQKAGGAQQYF.

The gene calls are TRBV5-4 and TRBJ1-2, with D tentatively TRBD1 (6 bases). This CDR3 spans 15 amino acids. Germline V CDR1 and CDR2: SGHNT, YYREEE (reference sequence). V lost 3 bases, J lost 8 bases, and 20 bases lay in between. For the CDR3, the DNA is TGTGCCAGCAGCTCGCCAACAGGGACGCGGTTGGGCTACACCTTC. Encoded protein: CASSSPTGTRLGYTF.

This chain uses TRBV19 with TRBJ1-2, with D unresolved. Per the germline V gene, CDR1 is LNHDA and CDR2 is SQIVND (reference sequence). This CDR3 region has 13 residues. V shed 1 base and J shed 8 bases, with 11 bases lying between them. The CDR3 region is CASSIATSRGYTF. The DNA of the CDR3 is TGTGCCAGTAGTATAGCGACTTCGCGAGGCTACACCTTC.